Following are 9 T cell receptor beta chains from one sample sequenced in a study of beta chain features in type 1 diabetes. Sequenced material consisted of expressed TCRB transcripts (all of the isolated RNA was reverse transcribed). Profiling relied on immunoSEQ multiplex PCR, and the TCRdb table lists in-frame clones only, not all of them. The table shows about 150,000 clones, with about 8.5% occurring only once. The source material was central memory CD4+ T cells from blood. The source of these receptors is a man aged 18 to 29 in good health.

The chain couples TRBV30 to TRBJ2-1; D might be TRBD2 (6 bases). Germline loops: CDR1 GTSNPN, CDR2 SVGIG (reference sequence). This CDR3 contains 16 residues. V gave up 4 bases and J gave up 3 bases, with 19 bases separating them. CDR3 sequence (DNA): TGTGCCTGGATGTTAAGTGGGGGACTTTACTACAATGAGCAGTTCTTC. Amino acids: CAWMLSGGLYYNEQFF.

At least ten counts were recorded for this clone. The chain has TRBV9 and TRBJ2-7, with 11 bases that match TRBD1. The CDR3 length is 14 residues. The trim removed 2 bases at V and 6 bases at J, leaving 4 bases unmatched. Germline CDR1 SGDLS, CDR2 YYNGEE. This CDR3 reads CASSVTGTGGEQYF. The DNA for the CDR3 is TGTGCCAGCAGCGTGACCGGGACAGGGGGCGAGCAGTACTTC. The full variable domain, with the rest looked up from reference TRBV9 and TRBJ2-7, is DSGVTQTPKHLITATGQRVTLRCSPRSGDLSVYWYQQSLDQGLQFLIQYYNGEERAKGNILERFSAQQFPDLHSELNLSSLELGDSALYFCASSVTGTGGEQYFGPGTRLTVT.

The chain links TRBV4-1 to TRBJ2-2, with a tentative D call TRBD1 (6 bases). The CDR3 extends over 15 amino acids. The germline CDR1 and CDR2 sequences are MGHRA and YSYEKL. The ends were cut back, 4 bases at V and 5 bases at J, with 14 bases in the middle. The CDR3 reads CASSLRQVQTGELFF. In DNA, the CDR3 is TGCGCCAGCAGCCTAAGACAGGTTCAAACCGGGGAGCTGTTTTTT.

This clone was seen a handful of times. The rearrangement links TRBV29-1 to TRBJ1-1, with TRBD1 as a possible D gene (5 bases). The germline gives CDR1 SQVTM, CDR2 ANQGSEA. CDR3 length: 13 amino acids. Trimming stripped 4 bases from V and 0 bases from J, with 9 bases between. CDR3 protein: CSVARQMNTEAFF. CDR3 nucleotide sequence: TGCAGCGTTGCGAGACAGATGAACACTGAAGCTTTCTTT.

The V gene is TRBV6-1, the J gene TRBJ2-3; 8 bases are a match to TRBD1. V was pared by 10 bases and J by 3 bases, with 6 bases of the junction left unmatched. The CDR3 length is 13 residues. Per the germline V gene, CDR1 is MNHNS and CDR2 is SASEGT. The CDR3 sequence: CATRQGWTDTQYF. CDR3 sequence (DNA): TGTGCCACCCGACAGGGGTGGACAGATACGCAGTATTTT.

The table lists this clone with a few counts. This CDR3 is also generated by other DNA sequences in the sample. This chain uses TRBV7-3 with TRBJ2-3; 7 bases fit TRBD1. The germline gives CDR1 SGHTA, CDR2 FQGTGA. V lost 6 bases and J lost 1; bases outside the gene matches: 4. This CDR3 is 14 amino acids long. Here the CDR3 reads CASSRGQGTDTQYF. The CDR3 DNA follows: TGTGCCAGCAGTCGAGGACAGGGCACAGATACGCAGTATTTT. The complete variable domain, with remaining parts taken from reference TRBV7-3 and TRBJ2-3, reads GAGVSQTPSNKVTEKGKYVELRCDPISGHTALYWYRQSLGQGPEFLIYFQGTGAADDSGLPNDRFFAVRPEGSVSTLKIQRTERGDSAVYLCASSRGQGTDTQYFGPGTRLTVL.

This sequence joins TRBV29-1 and TRBJ1-4, with a tentative D call TRBD1 (5 bases). From germline, CDR1 is SQVTM and CDR2 ANQGSEA. Trimming removed 4 bases from V and 2 bases from J, with 8 bases in between. The CDR3 consists of 13 residues. The CDR3 DNA is TGCAGCGTTGGGCACAGGACTAATGAAAAACTGTTTTTT. Translation gives CSVGHRTNEKLFF.

This clone was found many times. The CDR3, as DNA: TGCAGCGTTGGACAGGGAGACACAGATACGCAGTATTTT. This sequence encodes CSVGQGDTDTQYF. The genes are TRBV29-1 and TRBJ2-3; TRBD1 matches 7 bases. J was trimmed by 2 bases and V by 4 bases; bases with no gene match: 3. CDR1 SQVTM and CDR2 ANQGSEA come from the germline V gene. The CDR3 runs to 13 residues.

The chain couples TRBV9 to TRBJ2-2; TRBD1 aligns across 7 bases. The CDR3 is made up of 17 amino acids. After removal of 4 bases from V and 3 bases from J, the junction contained 12 bases not matched to a gene. CDR1 is SGDLS and CDR2 is YYNGEE in the germline V gene. For the CDR3, the DNA is TGTGCCAGCAGCATAACGCCAGGGGGACATGACACCGGGGAGCTGTTTTTT. Its protein is CASSITPGGHDTGELFF.